These 14 T cell receptor beta chains came from one sample sequenced in a study of T cell repertoires in cytomegalovirus infection. TCRdb independently ran MiXCR on the reads; one entry per CDR3 protein. The sample consists of tens of thousands of distinct CDR3 sequences, 20% of them appearing once. For these receptors, no antigen is known. The sequencing here drew on CD8+ T cells from cultured PBMCs, taken from culture after CMV antigen stimulation. These receptors were collected from a human donor in good health (CMV status not recorded). Some clones in this sample may be carry-over from other donors' samples.

This clonotype has just a few counts. The gene calls are TRBV7-6 and TRBJ1-1, with D tentatively TRBD1 (5 bases). The CDR3 loop spans 14 amino acids. Looked up from germline, CDR1 is SGHVS and CDR2 is FNYEAQ. V was clipped by 5 bases and J by 5 bases, with 15 bases between them. DNA of the CDR3: TGTGCCAGCAGCCGAGGCCCAGGGTGGACTGAAGCTTTCTTT. The encoded protein is CASSRGPGWTEAFF.

This clonotype occurred a few times. This chain links TRBV19 with TRBJ2-7, with D tentatively TRBD1 (6 bases). CDR3 length: 14 amino acids. The V gene's germline CDR1 is LNHDA and CDR2 SQIVND (reference sequence). The V end was cut by 5 bases, the J end by 2 bases, with 13 bases between. CDR3 sequence (DNA): TGTGCCAGTAGTTCAGGGGCATGGGCCTACGAGCAGTACTTC. It yields the protein CASSSGAWAYEQYF.

The chain has TRBV2 and TRBJ2-3, with D hard to call. The CDR3 runs to 14 residues. In germline, CDR1 is SNHLY, CDR2 FYNNEI. V was shortened by 4 bases and J by 2 bases, with 10 bases between the two germline ends. CDR3 in DNA: TGTGCCAGCAGTGGGACGGCGTCCACAGATACGCAGTATTTT. It translates to CASSGTASTDTQYF.

This clonotype was seen a few times. The chain employs TRBV7-3 and TRBJ2-3, with 10 positions matching TRBD2. CDR1 is SGHTA, CDR2 FQGTGA, per germline. Trimming at V came to 5 bases and at J to 0 bases, leaving 8 bases not matched to a gene. The CDR3 runs 17 residues. This CDR3 is CASSTNILAGSTDTQYF. Here the CDR3 DNA reads TGTGCCAGCAGCACCAACATACTAGCGGGGAGCACAGATACGCAGTATTTT.

The chain carries TRBV12-3 or TRBV12-4 and TRBJ2-3; 7 bases align to TRBD2. This CDR3 region has 14 residues. The trim removed 3 bases at V and 4 bases at J, leaving 4 bases unmatched. CDR3 residues: CASSFGRGADTQYF. CDR3 in DNA: TGTGCCAGCAGTTTTGGGAGGGGAGCAGATACGCAGTATTTT.

This clonotype came up a few times. This chain connects TRBV6-2 or TRBV6-3 to TRBJ1-1; 8 bases line up with TRBD1. Germline V gene sequence: CDR1 MNHEY, CDR2 SVGEGT. The trim removed 6 bases at V and 0 bases at J, leaving 12 bases unmatched. There are 17 residues in the CDR3. The CDR3 DNA reads TGTGCCAGCAGCGGGCCGCACAGGGGGAGTCTGAACACTGAAGCTTTCTTT. Protein product: CASSGPHRGSLNTEAFF.

The DNA of the CDR3 is TGTGCTAGTGCCCACTATGTAGGGGAGACCCAGTACTTC. Amino acid sequence: CASAHYVGETQYF. The J gene is TRBJ2-5, the V gene TRBV12-5; no clear D. Looked up from germline, CDR1 is LGHNT and CDR2 is FRNRAP. The CDR3 sequence is 13 residues long. Trimming removed 7 bases from V and 5 bases from J, with 14 bases in between.

This chain links TRBV6-5 with TRBJ2-7; the D gene could be TRBD1 or TRBD2 (5 bases each). Trimming pared 0 bases from V and 3 bases from J, leaving 12 bases between. Germline V gene sequence: CDR1 MNHEY, CDR2 SVGAGI. This CDR3 is 15 amino acids long. CDR3 region: CASSYSGTSVYEQYF. In DNA form, the CDR3 reads TGTGCCAGCAGTTACTCTGGGACCTCCGTCTACGAGCAGTACTTC.

The rearrangement uses TRBV10-3 and TRBJ2-7; perhaps TRBD1 as D (7 bases). The CDR3 covers 16 residues. Trimming stripped 1 base from V and 1 base from J, with 14 bases between. In germline, CDR1 is ENHRY, CDR2 SYGVKD. DNA of the CDR3: TGTGCCATCAGTGAGTTCCTGCAGGGGGGTTCCTACGAGCAGTACTTC. This translates into CAISEFLQGGSYEQYF.

This clonotype was seen a handful of times. V and J are TRBV12-3 or TRBV12-4 and TRBJ1-1, with 7 bases matching TRBD1. Trimming removed 5 bases from V and 5 bases from J; junction bases left unmatched: 8. This CDR3 region has 14 residues. The CDR3 DNA sequence: TGTGCCAGCAGTCGACAGGGCGGGAAAACTGAAGCTTTCTTT. Translating it yields CASSRQGGKTEAFF.

This sequence joins TRBV2 and TRBJ2-1; 11 nucleotides align to TRBD2. Germline V gene lookup returns CDR1 SNHLY and CDR2 FYNNEI. J gave up 7 bases and V 5 bases, and 10 bases lay outside the gene matches. This CDR3 is built from 16 residues. CDR3 sequence (DNA): TGTGCCAGCAGTACCCTAGCGGGGGGTAGTCTGAATGAGCAGTTCTTC. Translation: CASSTLAGGSLNEQFF.

This clonotype came up a few times. This chain uses TRBV7-8 with TRBJ1-2; tentatively, D is TRBD1 (6 bases). V lost 6 bases, J lost 8 bases, and 10 bases lay in between. Germline-derived CDR1 and CDR2 are SGHVS and FQNEAQ. CDR3 length equals 11 residues. CDR3: CASRTGEGYTF. In nucleotides, the CDR3 is TGTGCCAGCAGGACAGGCGAAGGCTACACCTTC.

This clonotype has only a few counts. The chain employs TRBV27 and TRBJ2-1; TRBD1 might be the D (5 bases). CDR1 is MNHEY and CDR2 is SMNVEV in the germline V gene (reference sequence). CDR3 length: 15 amino acids. V was clipped by 8 bases and J by 1 base, with 15 bases between them. The DNA of the CDR3 is TGTGCCAGCTTCCCCAGGGATACGTCCTACAATGAGCAGTTCTTC. This gives the protein CASFPRDTSYNEQFF.

The chain joins TRBV7-2 to TRBJ1-1; weak D call: TRBD1 (5 bases). Germline assignment: CDR1 SGHTA and CDR2 FQGNSA. The CDR3 spans 15 residues. Trimming removed 5 bases from V and 6 bases from J, with 19 bases in between. The CDR3 here is CASSRTRGGISEAFF. CDR3 DNA sequence: TGTGCCAGCAGCCGCACCCGGGGGGGGATTTCTGAAGCTTTCTTT.